Included here is one TCR beta chain sequence, with context. The target antigen is unknown. TCRdb keeps only in-frame clones here, not all; method: immunoSEQ multiplex PCR. Found here are approximately 180,000 clones, approximately 90% of them singletons; the top ten hold more than 3.5%. These data are taken from a study of T cell responses to AZD1222 COVID-19 vaccine. The CDR3 loop spans 17 amino acids. Trimming took 0 bases from V and 3 from J; bases not matched to a gene: 8. Germline assignment: CDR1 SGHRS and CDR2 YFSETQ. General observations from the study: Researchers report vaccine-associated CD4 TCRs spanning spike, with dominance at 160-218 and 743-854.

Sequencing was performed on peripheral blood, taken 28 days after the second dose of the MenACWY control vaccine. This clonotype was obtained from an adult who received the MenACWY meningococcal vaccine as a control. The chain links TRBV5-1 to TRBJ2-7, with TRBD2 matching over 11 bases. The CDR3: CASSLVRSGRAGYEQYF. The CDR3 DNA reads TGCGCCAGCAGCTTGGTTCGTAGCGGGAGGGCCGGCTACGAGCAGTACTTC.